This section outlines one T cell receptor (beta chain) sequence together with its context. Trimming took 5 bases from V and 2 from J, leaving 19 bases between them. The CDR3 spans 17 residues. CDR1 MNHEY and CDR2 SMNVEV come from the germline V gene (reference sequence). The data were taken from a study of shared clonotypes between healthy human individuals. Whole-study context: Every donor yielded three CD4 naive, three CD4 memory, two CD8 naive and one CD8 memory plate.

TCRdb's copy holds only in-frame clones and misses some; the assay was immunoSEQ multiplex PCR. The repertoire consists of almost 750,000 clones, with around 70% occurring once and the leading ten covering more than 1.5%. The source is a woman in her thirties in good health. The specimen sequenced was memory CD4+ T cells sorted from blood. Subset of the sample: CD45RA-negative fraction. This chain joins TRBV27 and TRBJ1-5; D perhaps matches TRBD1 (5 bases). CDR3 DNA sequence: TGTGCCAGCAGTCCCCTTGGCGGGGGATGGGGCAATCAGCCCCAGCATTTT. Amino acid sequence: CASSPLGGGWGNQPQHF.